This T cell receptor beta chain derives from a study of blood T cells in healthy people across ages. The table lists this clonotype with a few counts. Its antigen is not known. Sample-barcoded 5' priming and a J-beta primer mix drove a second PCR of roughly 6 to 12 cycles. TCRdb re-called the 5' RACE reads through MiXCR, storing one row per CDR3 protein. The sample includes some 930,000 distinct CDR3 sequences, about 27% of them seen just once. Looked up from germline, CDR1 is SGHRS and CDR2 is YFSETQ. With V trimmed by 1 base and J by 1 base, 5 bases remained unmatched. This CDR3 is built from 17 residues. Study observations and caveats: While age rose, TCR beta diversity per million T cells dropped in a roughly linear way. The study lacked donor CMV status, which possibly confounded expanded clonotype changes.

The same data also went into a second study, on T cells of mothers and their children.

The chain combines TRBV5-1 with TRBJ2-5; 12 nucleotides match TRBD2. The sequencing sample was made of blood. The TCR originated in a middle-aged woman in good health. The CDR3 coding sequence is TGCGCCAGCAGCTTGAGGACTAGCGGGGCCCTCCAAGAGACCCAGTACTTC. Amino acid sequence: CASSLRTSGALQETQYF. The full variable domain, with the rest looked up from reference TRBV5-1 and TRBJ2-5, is KAGVTQTPRYLIKTRGQQVTLSCSPISGHRSVSWYQQTPGQGLQFLFEYFSETQRNKGNFPGRFSGRQFSNSRSEMNVSTLELGDSALYLCASSLRTSGALQETQYFGPGTRLLVL.